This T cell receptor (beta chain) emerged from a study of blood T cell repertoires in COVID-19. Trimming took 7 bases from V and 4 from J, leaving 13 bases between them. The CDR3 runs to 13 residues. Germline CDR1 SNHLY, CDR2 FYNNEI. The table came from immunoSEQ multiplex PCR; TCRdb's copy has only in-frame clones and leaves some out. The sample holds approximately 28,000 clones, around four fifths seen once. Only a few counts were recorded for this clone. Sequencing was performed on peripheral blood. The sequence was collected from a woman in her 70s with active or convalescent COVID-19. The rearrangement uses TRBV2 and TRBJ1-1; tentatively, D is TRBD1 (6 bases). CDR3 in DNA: TGTGCCAGCATTCCGACAGGATTCACTGAAGCTTTCTTT. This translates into CASIPTGFTEAFF. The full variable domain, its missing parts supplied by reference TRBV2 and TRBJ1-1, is EPEVTQTPSHQVTQMGQEVILRCVPISNHLYFYWYRQILGQKVEFLVSFYNNEISEKSEIFDDQFSVERPDGSNFTLKIRSTKLEDSAMYFCASIPTGFTEAFFGQGTRLTVV.